The T cell receptor beta chain described here comes from a study of beta chain features in type 1 diabetes. Via the markers CD45RO/CCR7/CD25/CD127/CD95/CD27, stem cell-like memory, regulatory, central memory and naive CD4+ cells were sorted. V dropped 0 bases and J dropped 5 bases, with 15 bases sitting between them. The CDR3 is made up of 16 amino acids. Germline V lookup: CDR1 SGHNT, CDR2 YYREEE (reference sequence). Remarks on this clone: What it binds is unknown.

Regarding the study as a whole: cDNA-based sequencing might over-represent cells highly expressing TCR. VDJ junctions from type 1 diabetes patients carried fewer insertions and larger deletions.

All of the isolated RNA was reverse transcribed, so expressed TCRB transcripts were sequenced. The protocol was immunoSEQ multiplex PCR, while the TCRdb copy is restricted to in-frame clones and leaves out a portion. The sample records under 300,000 clones, approximately 8.1% being singletons. The clonotype comes from a woman under 30 in good health. The genes are TRBV5-4 and TRBJ2-1; possibly TRBD1 for D (7 bases). Sequenced material: central memory CD4+ T cells from blood. This CDR3 is CASSLAWGGTDNEQFF. The CDR3 DNA reads TGTGCCAGCAGCTTGGCATGGGGCGGGACAGACAATGAGCAGTTCTTC.